The next 32 T cell receptor beta chains were all read from a single sample in a study of T cell responses to AZD1222 COVID-19 vaccine. Sequencing was performed with immunoSEQ multiplex PCR; in TCRdb, only in-frame clones are kept and a portion is missing. Found here are 150,000 to 200,000 clones, 80% to 95% of them singletons; the top ten hold roughly 1.9%. The starting material was peripheral blood, obtained 28 days after the second AZD1222 dose. The receptors originated from an adult who received the AZD1222 COVID-19 vaccine.

This clone was seen a single time. This chain links TRBV19 with TRBJ1-5; 12 nucleotides line up with TRBD1. Germline trimming cut 3 bases from V and 2 bases from J; bases unmatched to any gene: 5. The CDR3 totals 17 residues. Germline values: CDR1 LNHDA, CDR2 SQIVND (reference sequence). CDR3 amino acids: CASSIRDRGLGNQPQHF. CDR3 coding DNA: TGTGCCAGTAGTATCCGGGACAGGGGGCTAGGCAATCAGCCCCAGCATTTT.

The chain recombines TRBV19 with TRBJ1-1; 10 bases match TRBD1. J lost 5 bases, V lost 4 bases, and 7 bases had no gene match. CDR1 is LNHDA and CDR2 is SQIVND in the germline V gene (reference sequence). The CDR3 is 15 residues long. Here the CDR3 reads CASSTLRTGGTEAFF. CDR3 nucleotides: TGTGCCAGTAGTACCCTTCGGACAGGGGGGACTGAAGCTTTCTTT.

The chain carries TRBV6-2 or TRBV6-3 and TRBJ2-7; 9 nucleotides match TRBD1. V trimming: 2 bases; J trimming: 4 bases; junction bases outside the gene matches: 18. This CDR3 has 19 amino acids. The V gene's germline CDR1 is MNHEY and CDR2 SVGEGT. The CDR3 bases are TGTGCCAGCAGTTACCCCTCGACCCAAGACAGGGGGTTTGTATACGAGCAGTACTTC. Protein product: CASSYPSTQDRGFVYEQYF.

This clone was observed once. The gene calls are TRBV29-1 and TRBJ2-6; 7 bases fit TRBD1. Germline V lookup: CDR1 SQVTM, CDR2 ANQGSEA. CDR3 length equals 17 residues. V trimming: 0 bases; J trimming: 0 bases; junction bases outside the gene matches: 5. In DNA, the CDR3 is TGCAGCGTTGAAGATTGGGCAGGGGGCTCTGGGGCCAACGTCCTGACTTTC. Its translation is CSVEDWAGGSGANVLTF.

A remark on this clone: The sample contains more than one DNA sequence encoding this CDR3. This chain uses TRBV19 with TRBJ1-6, with unresolved D. This CDR3 comprises 16 residues. Looked up from germline, CDR1 is LNHDA and CDR2 is SQIVND (reference sequence). Trimming took off 2 bases at V and 0 bases at J, with 8 bases between the two ends. CDR3 in DNA: TGTGCCAGTAGTATAAGCGGGAGCTCCTATAATTCACCCCTCCACTTT. This encodes CASSISGSSYNSPLHF.

The chain couples TRBV9 to TRBJ2-3, with 8 bases fitting TRBD1. Germline assignment: CDR1 SGDLS and CDR2 YYNGEE. CDR3 size: 15 residues. The ends lost 2 bases at V and 5 bases at J; junction bases unmatched: 7. DNA of the CDR3: TGTGCCAGCAGCGTCGACAGGGGTTTAGGAGATACGCAGTATTTT. Protein product: CASSVDRGLGDTQYF.

The CDR3 region is CASSHEGGRTEAFF. The CDR3, as DNA: TGTGCCAGCAGTCACGAGGGGGGTAGGACTGAAGCTTTCTTT. V is TRBV6-6 and J is TRBJ1-1; the D gene is possibly TRBD1 (6 bases). Germline V lookup: CDR1 MNHNY, CDR2 SVGAGI (reference sequence). V lost 5 bases, J lost 5 bases, and 15 bases lay in between. The CDR3 has 14 residues.

This rearrangement joins TRBV4-1 to TRBJ2-2; TRBD2 matches at 7 bases. The CDR3 is made up of 15 amino acids. Unmatched junction bases numbered 7, after V lost 4 bases and J lost 5 bases. Looked up from germline, CDR1 is MGHRA and CDR2 is YSYEKL. CDR3 in DNA: TGCGCCAGCAGCCGCGGCGGGAGAAATACCGGGGAGCTGTTTTTT. Translation: CASSRGGRNTGELFF.

The chain couples TRBV7-7 to TRBJ2-5, with unresolved D. This CDR3 comprises 15 residues. Trimming left V 1 base short and J 2 bases short, with 11 bases between. CDR1 SSHAT and CDR2 FNYEAQ come from the germline V gene (reference sequence). DNA of the CDR3: TGTGCCAGCAGCTTAGGGAAGTGGATTCAAGAGACCCAGTACTTC. This codes for CASSLGKWIQETQYF. Combining the CDR3 with reference TRBV7-7 and TRBJ2-5 gives the whole variable domain GAGVSQSPRYKVTKRGQDVTLRCDPISSHATLYWYQQALGQGPEFLTYFNYEAQPDKSGLPSDRFSAERPEGSISTLTIQRTEQRDSAMYRCASSLGKWIQETQYFGPGTRLLVL.

This chain links TRBV19 with TRBJ1-2; weak D call: TRBD1 (5 bases). This CDR3 is 15 amino acids long. Trimming removed 8 bases at V and 5 bases at J, with 21 bases between. Germline V gene sequence: CDR1 LNHDA, CDR2 SQIVND (reference sequence). CDR3 in DNA: TGTGCCAGTTTCAAGTCATGGGATCCAGGGTATGGCTACACCTTC. Translating gives CASFKSWDPGYGYTF.

This clone was observed once. The chain uses TRBV6-1 and TRBJ2-3; TRBD2 matches 12 bases. The CDR3 is 16 residues long. V gave up 2 bases and J gave up 2 bases; unmatched junction bases: 2. Germline values: CDR1 MNHNS, CDR2 SASEGT. CDR3 DNA: TGTGCCAGCAGTGAAACTAGCGGGGGGTTCACAGATACGCAGTATTTT. Residues: CASSETSGGFTDTQYF.

As to this clone: Compared with germline, one end of the junction differs, possibly owing to a read error. The chain carries TRBV19 and TRBJ2-6, with 7 bases aligning to TRBD1. Per germline, CDR1 LNHDA and CDR2 SQIVND (reference sequence). The CDR3 loop spans 15 amino acids. The CDR3 sequence is CASSLDRAGANVLTF. The CDR3 nucleotides read TGTGCCAGTAGTTTAGACAGGGCTGGGGCCAACGTCCTGACTTTC. The full variable domain, in which reference TRBV19 and TRBJ2-6 provide the parts outside the CDR3, is DGGITQSPKYLFRKEGQNVTLSCEQNLNHDAMYWYRQDPGQGLRLIYYSQIVNDFQKGDIAEGYSVSREKKESFPLTVTSAQKNPTAFYLCASSLDRAGANVLTFGAGSRLTVL.

The chain recombines TRBV6-1 with TRBJ2-1; D is undetermined. The CDR3 runs to 14 residues. CDR1 and CDR2 (germline): MNHNS, SASEGT. V lost 1 base and J lost 8, with 12 bases in between. CDR3 sequence: CASSEGASGDEQFF. The CDR3 DNA reads as TGTGCCAGCAGTGAAGGGGCTAGTGGGGATGAGCAGTTCTTC.

The chain links TRBV19 to TRBJ1-6, with no clear D. Trimming shortened V by 6 bases and J by 10 bases, and 10 bases separated the two germline ends. Looked up from germline, CDR1 is LNHDA and CDR2 is SQIVND (reference sequence). The CDR3 runs 12 residues. CDR3 amino acids: CASRRRESPLHF. The CDR3, as DNA: TGTGCCAGTAGGCGGCGGGAATCACCCCTCCACTTT.

Here the CDR3 reads CASSRDPRGYTF. CDR3 nucleotide sequence: TGTGCCAGCTCTCGGGACCCGCGGGGCTACACCTTC. V gene TRBV18 combines with J gene TRBJ1-2, with a possible D match to TRBD1 (5 bases). From germline, CDR1 is KGHSH and CDR2 LQKENI. The V and J ends lost 6 bases and 8 bases respectively, with 13 bases between them. The CDR3 runs to 12 residues.

V usage is TRBV5-6 and J usage is TRBJ2-1, with TRBD2 as a possible D gene (5 bases). The V and J ends lost 7 bases and 4 bases respectively, with 12 bases between them. The CDR3 runs to 13 residues. The germline gives CDR1 SGHDT, CDR2 YYEEEE. CDR3 nucleotides: TGTGCCAGCCATGTCCCGGGGTACAATGAGCAGTTCTTC. It is translated as CASHVPGYNEQFF.

The chain links TRBV28 to TRBJ2-2, with TRBD2 identical over 10 bases. This CDR3 region has 14 residues. In germline, CDR1 is MDHEN, CDR2 SYDVKM. J lost 6 bases, V lost 6 bases, and 4 bases had no gene match. This CDR3 reads CASSRSGRAGELFF. CDR3 DNA sequence: TGTGCCAGCAGCCGCAGCGGGAGGGCCGGGGAGCTGTTTTTT.

The gene calls are TRBV7-3 and TRBJ2-2; D not resolved. CDR1 SGHTA and CDR2 FQGTGA come from the germline V gene. The CDR3 covers 14 residues. Trimming shortened V by 6 bases and J by 7 bases, and 15 bases separated the two germline ends. The CDR3 sequence: CASSRDPTGGELFF. The CDR3 coding sequence is TGTGCCAGCAGTAGGGATCCGACGGGCGGGGAGCTGTTTTTT. Combining the CDR3 with reference TRBV7-3 and TRBJ2-2 gives the whole variable domain GAGVSQTPSNKVTEKGKYVELRCDPISGHTALYWYRQSLGQGPEFLIYFQGTGAADDSGLPNDRFFAVRPEGSVSTLKIQRTERGDSAVYLCASSRDPTGGELFFGEGSRLTVL.

The chain joins TRBV18 to TRBJ1-2; D is ambiguous. This CDR3 is 15 amino acids long. Looked up from germline, CDR1 is KGHSH and CDR2 is LQKENI. V was shortened by 0 bases and J by 6 bases, with 14 bases between the two germline ends. The CDR3 loop reads CASSPPKTEGHGYTF. The CDR3 DNA is TGTGCCAGCTCACCACCGAAGACGGAAGGTCATGGCTACACCTTC.

V is TRBV9 and J is TRBJ2-5, with 7 positions matching TRBD2. The CDR3 contains 15 residues. J was trimmed by 0 bases and V by 4 bases; bases with no gene match: 6. Per germline, CDR1 SGDLS and CDR2 YYNGEE. Here the CDR3 DNA reads TGTGCCAGCAGCAAAGACGGGAGGTACCAAGAGACCCAGTACTTC. As protein: CASSKDGRYQETQYF.

A few counts support this clone. The chain recombines TRBV6-5 with TRBJ1-4, with D possibly matching TRBD1 (5 bases). With 8 bases removed from V and 7 bases from J, the gap between germline ends came to 20 bases. Germline V gives CDR1 MNHEY, CDR2 SVGAGI. This CDR3 region has 15 residues. CDR3 sequence (DNA): TGTGCCAGCGGGCTTTCCCTCGGGAGGGGTGAAAAACTGTTTTTT. It yields the protein CASGLSLGRGEKLFF.

The V call is TRBV11-3, the J call TRBJ2-3; perhaps TRBD1 as D (6 bases). Trimming pared 7 bases from V and 2 bases from J, leaving 13 bases between. Germline V CDR1 and CDR2: SGHNT, YENEEA. The CDR3 loop spans 14 amino acids. CDR3 bases: TGTGCCAGCAAACTACGACAGGACACAGATACGCAGTATTTT. Translation: CASKLRQDTDTQYF.

The chain joins TRBV18 to TRBJ2-5, with D uncertain. Trimming left V 2 bases short and J 0 bases short, with 7 bases between. CDR1 and CDR2 from the germline V gene are KGHSH and LQKENI. The CDR3 runs 14 residues. CDR3 sequence: CASSPRANQETQYF. The DNA for the CDR3 is TGTGCCAGCTCACCAAGGGCAAACCAAGAGACCCAGTACTTC.

The chain links TRBV7-9 to TRBJ2-3; no reliable D call. Trimming pared 1 base from V and 5 bases from J, leaving 13 bases between. In germline, CDR1 is SEHNR, CDR2 FQNEAQ (reference sequence). The CDR3 contains 15 residues. The CDR3 DNA follows: TGTGCCAGCAGCTTAGAGCCTTTCGATAAAGATACGCAGTATTTT. Amino acid sequence: CASSLEPFDKDTQYF.

The chain couples TRBV5-4 to TRBJ2-1; TRBD1 aligns across 10 bases. Germline V gene sequence: CDR1 SGHNT, CDR2 YYREEE (reference sequence). The V segment lost 5 bases and the J segment 9 bases; nucleotides outside the gene matches: 17. The CDR3 covers 17 residues. DNA for the CDR3: TGTGCCAGCAGTCGTCCCGGGACAGGGGCCCTTTACGGTGAGCAGTTCTTC. Its protein is CASSRPGTGALYGEQFF.

This clone was counted a single time. This sequence joins TRBV12-3 or TRBV12-4 and TRBJ2-7, with 8 positions matching TRBD2. The CDR3 extends over 13 amino acids. The V gene end was trimmed by 5 bases and the J gene end by 7 bases; junction bases not matched to a gene: 7. CDR3 nucleotide sequence: TGTGCCAGCAGTAAACTAGCGGCCTTAGAGCAGTACTTC. It codes for CASSKLAALEQYF.

This chain joins TRBV5-1 and TRBJ2-5; possibly TRBD2 for D (7 bases). The V and J ends lost 0 bases and 0 bases respectively, with 9 bases between them. Germline V CDR1 and CDR2: SGHRS, YFSETQ. The CDR3 extends over 15 amino acids. This CDR3 reads CASSLEGGYQETQYF. The CDR3 DNA reads TGCGCCAGCAGCTTGGAGGGGGGGTACCAAGAGACCCAGTACTTC. Filled out from reference TRBV5-1 and TRBJ2-5, the complete variable domain reads KAGVTQTPRYLIKTRGQQVTLSCSPISGHRSVSWYQQTPGQGLQFLFEYFSETQRNKGNFPGRFSGRQFSNSRSEMNVSTLELGDSALYLCASSLEGGYQETQYFGPGTRLLVL.

The CDR3 DNA reads TGTGCCAGCAGCCGAAGATATGGACAGGCCGAATACAATGAGCAGTTCTTC. Protein product: CASSRRYGQAEYNEQFF. The rearrangement uses TRBV9 and TRBJ2-1; 7 nucleotides agree with TRBD1. The CDR3 covers 17 residues. The junction had 14 bases not matched to a gene; V was cut back by 4 bases and J by 4 bases. Germline V gene data show CDR1 as SGDLS and CDR2 as YYNGEE.

This clone was recorded only once. J is TRBJ2-3 and V is TRBV2; TRBD1 might be the D (7 bases). This CDR3 has 16 residues. The germline CDR1 and CDR2 sequences are SNHLY and FYNNEI. Trimming pared 6 bases from V and 3 bases from J, leaving 19 bases between. The DNA for the CDR3 is TGTGCCAGCAGGGAGGGGGCCAGTCAAAGGACAGATACGCAGTATTTT. It yields the protein CASREGASQRTDTQYF.

CDR3 sequence reads: CSVRQGQNLYEQYF. The CDR3 nucleotides read TGCAGCGTAAGACAGGGCCAGAACCTCTACGAGCAGTACTTC. V and J are TRBV29-1 and TRBJ2-7, with 7 positions matching TRBD1. CDR1 is SQVTM, CDR2 ANQGSEA, per germline. There are 14 residues in the CDR3. V lost 6 bases and J lost 3; bases outside the gene matches: 11.

The chain has TRBV18 and TRBJ1-3, with D perhaps matching TRBD1 (6 bases). The germline V gene has CDR1 KGHSH and CDR2 LQKENI. The CDR3 loop spans 13 amino acids. V dropped 6 bases and J dropped 1 base, with 7 bases sitting between them. Here the CDR3 reads CASSQGSGNTIYF. For the CDR3, the DNA is TGTGCCAGCTCTCAGGGGTCTGGAAACACCATATATTTT.

V is TRBV12-3 or TRBV12-4 and J is TRBJ2-7; D not certain. This CDR3 region has 13 residues. Trimming stripped 2 bases from V and 4 bases from J, with 9 bases between. CDR3 nucleotide sequence: TGTGCCAGCAGTTTATATCCAGATTACGAGCAGTACTTC. Translation gives CASSLYPDYEQYF.